These T cell receptor beta chains were read from a single sample in a study of cytomegalovirus exposure and HLA in healthy donors. Sequencing used immunoSEQ multiplex PCR; TCRdb keeps in-frame clones, though not all of them. In the table there are roughly 160,000 clones, more than 65% of which are singletons. Sequencing input: PBMCs. These TCRs come from a man aged 30 to 45 in good health and CMV-seronegative. Both conserved end residues are part of each CDR3. A D gene is named only where the DNA matches it firmly. Part of the rows lack a size; the others show once, few, many or a class for expanded clones.

V gene	J gene	D gene	clone size	CDR3 DNA	CDR3 protein
TRBV2	TRBJ1-2	TRBD1	.	TGTGCCAGCAGTACAGGGGTTGTGGGCTACACCTTC	CASSTGVVGYTF
TRBV4-1	TRBJ2-7	TRBD2	.	TGCGCCAGCAGCCACAGTTCCGGAACTAGCGATCCCTACGAGCAGTACTTC	CASSHSSGTSDPYEQYF
TRBV11-3	TRBJ2-2	.	.	TGTGCCAGCAGCTTATACGGGAGTCATAACACCGGGGAGCTGTTTTTT	CASSLYGSHNTGELFF
TRBV4-3	TRBJ1-2	.	.	TGCGCCAGCAGCCAAGGACAGGTGACATTAAACTATGGCTACACCTTC	CASSQGQVTLNYGYTF
TRBV6-6	TRBJ2-7	.	.	TGTGCCAGCAGTTACAAAGGACAGTTCTACGAGCAGTACTTC	CASSYKGQFYEQYF
TRBV7-9	TRBJ2-2	.	few	TGTGCCAGCAGCCCCCCGGCCCAGGGGGGCACCGGGGAGCTGTTTTTT	CASSPPAQGGTGELFF
TRBV5-4	TRBJ2-1	.	.	TGTGCCAGCAGCGTTGGCGGGTCGCTGGCGGCTTACAATGAGCAGTTCTTC	CASSVGGSLAAYNEQFF
TRBV6-5	TRBJ2-7	TRBD1	few	TGTGCCAGCAGCTACGCCGGGACAGACCCCTACGAGCAGTACTTC	CASSYAGTDPYEQYF
TRBV11-1	TRBJ1-1	TRBD1	.	TGTGCCAGCAGCTCCCAGGGGGCGAGGACTGAAGCTTTCTTT	CASSSQGARTEAFF
TRBV7-6	TRBJ1-1	.	.	TGTGCCAGCAGCCGCGGCAAGAACACTGAAGCTTTCTTT	CASSRGKNTEAFF